This is a list of T cell receptor beta chains from one sample in a study of T-cell reconstitution after alpha-beta-depleted transplantation in children. MiXCR, run by TCRdb on the PCR reads, gives a single entry per CDR3 protein. The data show some 590,000 distinct CDR3 sequences, with about 11% seen just once and less than 5% held by the top ten. The sequencing here drew on PBMCs from the stem cell graft donor, taken from the stem cell graft. These receptors were taken from a human donor who donated a stem cell graft to a child with acute myeloid leukemia. Each CDR3 is given with its conserved first and last residue. A D gene is named only where the DNA matches it firmly. Clone size appears in some rows only: once, few, many, or a class for an expanded clone.

>TRBJ2-1|TRBV6-5|many|-
CASSYFNGGGEQFF
TGTGCCAGCAGTTACTTCAATGGGGGAGGTGAGCAGTTCTTC
>TRBJ2-3|TRBV6-5|many|-
CASSYSPRLVGGTDTQYF
TGTGCCAGCAGTTATTCCCCTCGGCTAGTTGGGGGCACAGATACGCAGTATTTT
>TRBJ2-1|TRBV14|-|TRBD2
CASSRGSMLAGRSNEQFF
TGTGCCAGCAGCCGGGGGAGTATGCTAGCGGGACGCTCCAATGAGCAGTTCTTC
>TRBJ1-5|TRBV6-1|many|-
CASSEGIKQPQHF
TGTGCCAGCAGTGAGGGGATTAAGCAGCCCCAGCATTTT
>TRBJ2-3|TRBV12-3/TRBV12-4|few|TRBD2
CASSVAGGTTDTQYF
TGTGCCAGCAGCGTAGCGGGAGGAACCACAGATACGCAGTATTTT
>TRBJ2-1|TRBV5-1|few|TRBD2
CASRLGLATYNEQFF
TGCGCCAGCAGACTCGGACTAGCGACTTACAATGAGCAGTTCTTC
>TRBJ2-7|TRBV7-9|few|TRBD1
CASSLTRDSSYEQYF
TGTGCCAGCAGCTTAACCCGGGACAGCTCCTACGAGCAGTACTTC
>TRBJ2-2|TRBV4-3|few|-
CASSRTRGTNTGELFF
TGCGCCAGCAGCCGAACGAGGGGCACGAACACCGGGGAGCTGTTTTTT
>TRBJ2-7|TRBV15|-|-
CATSSGLRREQYF
TGTGCCACCAGCAGTGGGCTACGGCGCGAGCAGTACTTC
>TRBJ2-7|TRBV24-1|-|-
CAPRERYYEQYF
TGTGCCCCACGGGAGCGTTATTACGAGCAGTACTTC
>TRBJ1-1|TRBV24-1|many|TRBD1
CATSDLQGGTEAFF
TGTGCCACCAGTGATCTACAGGGGGGGACTGAAGCTTTCTTT
>TRBJ2-5|TRBV28|few|TRBD2
CASNRGGVSQETQYF
TGTGCCAGCAATCGCGGGGGTGTATCACAAGAGACCCAGTACTTC
>TRBJ2-3|TRBV28|many|TRBD2
CASSTLVAGGGTDTQYF
TGTGCCAGCAGTACCTTAGTTGCGGGAGGGGGTACAGATACGCAGTATTTT
>TRBJ2-7|TRBV12-3/TRBV12-4|many|-
CASSFATDYEQYF
TGTGCCAGCAGTTTCGCGACAGACTACGAGCAGTACTTC
>TRBJ1-4|TRBV20-1|-|-
CSASWGGEKLFF
TGCAGTGCTAGTTGGGGGGGTGAAAAACTGTTTTTT
>TRBJ1-5|TRBV27|few|-
CASSSIQGIQPQHF
TGTGCCAGCAGTTCGATTCAGGGGATCCAGCCCCAGCATTTT
>TRBJ1-2|TRBV4-3|-|-
CASSPKLVQGSDGYTF
TGCGCCAGCAGCCCGAAACTGGTACAGGGATCCGATGGCTACACCTTC
>TRBJ2-5|TRBV29-1|few|-
CSVKSSGGETQYF
TGCAGCGTTAAGTCGAGCGGAGGGGAGACCCAGTACTTC
>TRBJ2-3|TRBV10-3|few|-
CAISESSSYDTDTQYF
TGTGCCATCAGTGAGTCGTCAAGCTACGACACAGATACGCAGTATTTT
>TRBJ2-7|TRBV5-5|many|TRBD1
CASSRGQGASYEQYF
TGTGCCAGCAGTCGGGGACAGGGGGCTTCCTACGAGCAGTACTTC
>TRBJ2-1|TRBV24-1|many|TRBD2
CATSDSSGSYRNNEQFF
TGTGCCACCAGTGATTCTAGCGGGAGTTATCGGAACAATGAGCAGTTCTTC
>TRBJ2-2|TRBV11-1|-|TRBD2
CASSPPRGSGRQDTGELFF
TGTGCCAGCAGCCCCCCCCGCGGTAGCGGGAGACAGGACACCGGGGAGCTGTTTTTT
>TRBJ2-2|TRBV7-9|few|-
CASSSWTNNTGELFF
TGTGCCAGCAGCTCCTGGACGAATAACACCGGGGAGCTGTTTTTT
>TRBJ2-5|TRBV5-1|-|-
CASSLERDLPLGETQYF
TGCGCCAGCAGCTTGGAACGGGACTTACCCTTGGGAGAGACCCAGTACTTC
>TRBJ2-7|TRBV5-1|many|TRBD2
CASSSLGLAGGGLEQYF
TGCGCCAGCAGCTCCCTCGGACTAGCGGGAGGCGGTTTGGAGCAGTACTTC
>TRBJ2-7|TRBV6-2/TRBV6-3|few|-
CASSYVGPPESAWYEQYF
TGTGCCAGCAGTTATGTCGGGCCGCCAGAATCGGCCTGGTACGAGCAGTACTTC
>TRBJ2-3|TRBV7-3|-|-
CASSWTGTSTDTQYF
TGTGCCAGCAGTTGGACCGGGACTAGCACAGATACGCAGTATTTT
>TRBJ2-5|TRBV12-3/TRBV12-4|many|TRBD2
CASSLGAGGQQETQYF
TGTGCCAGCAGTTTAGGAGCGGGAGGCCAGCAAGAGACCCAGTACTTC
>TRBJ2-7|TRBV7-2|few|-
CASSLGRLTYEQYF
TGTGCCAGCAGCTTGGGCAGGCTGACCTACGAGCAGTACTTC
>TRBJ2-7|TRBV12-3/TRBV12-4|few|-
CASTLNRARSYEQYF
TGTGCCAGCACCCTAAACAGGGCCCGCTCCTACGAGCAGTACTTC
>TRBJ1-2|TRBV6-1|-|-
CASSEARQRYGYTF
TGTGCCAGCAGTGAAGCGCGACAGCGCTATGGCTACACCTTC
>TRBJ2-3|TRBV7-3|-|-
CASSSLNTDTQYF
TGTGCCAGCAGCTCCCTGAACACAGATACGCAGTATTTT
>TRBJ2-1|TRBV5-1|many|-
CASSLDGNYNEQFF
TGCGCCAGCAGCTTGGATGGGAATTACAATGAGCAGTTCTTC
>TRBJ2-1|TRBV6-2/TRBV6-3|-|-
CASSYSNFAGRPYEQFF
TGTGCCAGCAGTTACTCGAATTTTGCGGGAAGACCCTATGAGCAGTTCTTC
>TRBJ2-5|TRBV4-1|many|-
CASSRLGTVQETQYF
TGCGCCAGCAGCCGTCTCGGGACGGTCCAAGAGACCCAGTACTTC
>TRBJ1-1|TRBV27|few|-
CASSFIGARGNTEAFF
TGTGCCAGCAGTTTTATTGGGGCCCGGGGGAACACTGAAGCTTTCTTT
>TRBJ1-5|TRBV29-1|-|-
CSVLDESNQPQHF
TGCAGCGTCCTAGACGAATCGAATCAGCCCCAGCATTTT
>TRBJ2-6|TRBV6-1|few|-
CASYSHWGLSSGANVLTF
TGTGCCAGTTACTCCCATTGGGGTCTCAGCTCTGGGGCCAACGTCCTGACTTTC
>TRBJ2-7|TRBV5-1|few|-
CASSLILGGYEQYF
TGCGCCAGCAGCTTGATATTAGGGGGCTACGAGCAGTACTTC
>TRBJ2-1|TRBV4-3|few|TRBD2
CASSQEGTNGNEQFF
TGCGCCAGCAGCCAAGAGGGGACTAACGGCAATGAGCAGTTCTTC
>TRBJ2-1|TRBV27|-|TRBD2
CASRTAGLAGLGGYNEQFF
TGTGCCAGCAGGACCGCCGGACTAGCGGGCCTAGGAGGGTACAATGAGCAGTTCTTC
>TRBJ1-2|TRBV9|-|-
CASSVEDGSYGYTF
TGTGCCAGCAGCGTCGAAGACGGTAGCTATGGCTACACCTTC
>TRBJ2-3|TRBV27|-|TRBD2
CASSWLGTSGTTDTQYF
TGTGCCAGCAGTTGGTTAGGGACTAGCGGGACCACAGATACGCAGTATTTT
>TRBJ1-1|TRBV7-2|few|-
CASSLALSALAFF
TGTGCCAGCAGCTTAGCGCTTTCTGCGCTAGCTTTCTTT
>TRBJ2-3|TRBV29-1|few|TRBD2
CSSGGRRAGGPSDTQYF
TGCAGCTCTGGGGGTCGACGAGCGGGAGGGCCTTCCGATACGCAGTATTTT